This T cell receptor beta chain emerged from a study of shared clonotypes between healthy human individuals (TCRdb year 2020). Regarding the research as a whole: Two women and a few men aged 18 to 49 years were included in the cohort. Per donor, three plates each were used for CD4 naive and CD4 memory, two for CD8 naive, and one for CD8 memory. Blood TCR repertoires of several healthy adults were deeply sequenced to estimate repertoire size and the extent of clonotype sharing between individuals. To increase sequencing depth and limit assay-specific biases, different laboratories used diverse techniques to prepare libraries and sequence TCR repertoires. Between about 0.8 and 8.9 billion PBMCs per donor were obtained by leukapheresis. Points the paper makes about the study in general: Estimated clonotype richness was generally larger for naive than for memory subsets. Pairwise subsampling indicated that sequencing depth was expected to affect the degree of clonotype sharing among donors. Approximately 5% of naive CD4, roughly 3.6% of naive CD8, 2.3% of memory CD4, and about 0.4% of memory CD8 clonotypes were shared across several donors. Because the study included a small number of donors, the genetic and exposure-history diversity represented was limited. Sampling was restricted to blood, and TCR repertoires in tissues likely differ from the TCR repertoires found in blood. Rarefaction of sorted-subset datasets indicated incomplete sequencing despite the large sequencing depth. Compared with non-shared clonotypes, the clonotypes found in all four sorted-subset donors had higher generation probabilities.

TCR CDR3 regions were amplified from genomic DNA by multiplex PCR using the deep immunoSEQ assay. For each cell subset, the extracted genomic DNA was distributed evenly across all wells of several immunoSEQ 96-well plates, and each plate served as one replicate. For sorted subsets, 200 to 250 ng of genomic DNA, equivalent to 25,000 to 30,000 T cell genomes, went into each replicate PCR. Purified libraries were measured with a Qubit 3.0 fluorometer, size-checked on a Bioanalyzer 2100, and measured again with the KAPA Library Quantification kit. Every immunoSEQ 96-well plate was sequenced on a separate single-read 150-cycle Illumina NextSeq 550 flow cell. The published analysis was carried out like this. Because the immunoSEQ output included only junctional sequences and no quality scores, the filtering could not be the same as the filtering used for full-length reads. To assign V/J genes and CDR3, sequences were annotated against IMGT germline references using PyIR, a Python wrapper for IgBLAST v1.9. Reads with weak V/J assignments (E-value above 1e-6), missing CDR3, stop codons, out-of-frame junctions, or ambiguous translated residues were removed. V3J clonotypes were defined as sequences sharing the same inferred V gene, J gene, and CDR3 amino acid sequence. The percentage overlap between two repertoires was calculated by dividing the number of shared unique clonotypes by the size of the smaller repertoire. Richness of each repertoire was evaluated using RTK rarefaction, the Chao1 estimator, and Recon v2.1 estimates of unobserved clonotypes. OLGA was used to compute generation probabilities for all TCRbeta clonotypes that the gDNA method yielded from a few donors. The immuneACCESS repertoire file appears here via TCRdb, limited to in-frame rearrangements. These files lack a portion of the clones; in checked studies, under half of the deficit traces to unresolved V genes, and the cause of the others is not known. V and J calls and clone size follow that table, whereas D and trimming were derived from the DNA. The sample table holds roughly 2.5 million clones, of which more than 80% were seen once. Clones ranked in the top ten supply 0.14% of the sample.

The donors were healthy, HIV-negative adults with no recently reported acute infections or vaccinations. Only Caucasian adults living in Nashville, Tennessee, USA were represented among the donors. Magnetic negative selection was used to enrich CD4+ T cells, after which naive cells were positively selected on CD45RA and the negative fraction became the memory subset. Blood was collected by leukapheresis, and PBMCs were isolated by Ficoll-Histopaque density gradient centrifugation and then cryopreserved in liquid nitrogen vapor phase. Analytical flow cytometry was used to check the purity and quantity of every magnetically sorted T cell population. Genomic DNA was isolated from each sorted fraction and quantified by UV absorbance on a Nanodrop 2000c. Comment on this clone: Its antigen remains undetermined. Base qualities are not at hand, and no much larger clone is one base apart.

This sequence was found in a man younger than 30 in good health. Sequences were obtained from naive CD4+ T cells sorted from blood. The label giving this sample's cell subset or site can be read as: CD45RA+ positively selected.

The base sequence is TGTGCCAGCTGCGGGACAGTCAACACAGATACGCAGTATTTT. Its protein is CASCGTVNTDTQYF. Here the chain combines TRBV6-1 and TRBJ2-3, with TRBD1 tentatively as D gene (7 bases match). V is reduced by 8 bases and J by 2 bases, leaving a spacing of 14 bases between them. Including cysteine and phenylalanine, the CDR3 has 14 amino acids. Only CDR3 DNA remains: 42 bases, in frame from the first base. The germline V gene provides CDR1 MNHNS and CDR2 SASEGT.